This record looks at one T cell receptor (beta chain) sequence and its context. This record comes from a study of blood T cell repertoires in COVID-19. Study background: T cells, B-cell-depleted T cells, or PBMCs supplied cDNA or gDNA.

Per the study methods: Amplification of reference gene primers was used by the study to estimate nucleated cell counts. Data came from immunoSEQ multiplex PCR; TCRdb stores just in-frame clones and leaves some out. V, J and clone size reflect that table, while D and trimming were determined from the DNA. The top ten clones hold less than 3.5% of a sample with 300,000 or so clones, roughly 90% of them seen once. The receptor was derived from a woman aged 25 to 39 with COVID-19, enrolled during active disease. Input material: peripheral blood.

This CDR3 is CATSRDSVAGETQYF. The CDR3 DNA reads as TGTGCCACCAGCAGAGATTCAGTAGCGGGAGAGACCCAGTACTTC. This chain uses TRBV15 with TRBJ2-5; TRBD2 matches 7 bases. The germline gives CDR1 LNHNV, CDR2 YYDKDF (reference sequence). The CDR3 runs 15 residues. Unmatched junction bases numbered 5, after V lost 0 bases and J lost 4 bases.